This T cell receptor beta chain was recorded in a study of T cells after posttransplantation cyclophosphamide. The CDR3 is 13 amino acids. V lost 5 bases to trimming and J lost 7 bases, with 14 bases between them. This clone showed up many times. Generated by immunoSEQ multiplex PCR, the TCRdb table keeps only in-frame clones and is missing some. The table lists tens of thousands of clones, with no singletons. The source is a woman aged 55 to 70 in good health, CMV-negative, and a related stem cell transplant donor. What was sequenced was PBMCs. The chain uses TRBV12-3 or TRBV12-4 and TRBJ1-2, with TRBD1 as a possible D gene (5 bases). As DNA, the CDR3 is TGTGCCAGCAGTCTGACCCTAAGGGGTGGCTACACCTTC. Protein product: CASSLTLRGGYTF.